This TCR beta chain is drawn from a study of cytomegalovirus exposure and HLA in healthy donors. Study results and caveats: A later analysis showed TCR association rates differing by HLA locus, peaking at DRB1 and lowest at HLA-C. Per a prior analysis, the majority of TCR beta V segments were productive roughly 90% or roughly 30% of the time. Common viral pathogens seemed to be connected with several of the most significant clusters, according to a later analysis.

The CDR3 has 16 residues. Germline CDR1 and CDR2: SGHKS and YYEKEE (reference sequence). Trimming took off 3 bases at V and 5 bases at J, with 17 bases between the two ends. Turning to this clone: Antigen: not known.

Healthy bone marrow donors formed the donor group. The PCR had 60 Vbeta and 13 Jbeta primers. Profiling relied on immunoSEQ multiplex PCR, and the TCRdb table lists in-frame clones only, not all of them. The sample includes 100,000 to 150,000 clones, more than 70% of them seen just once. Sequencing was performed on PBMCs. The clonotype originates from a male donor in good health and CMV-seronegative. The chain joins TRBV5-5 to TRBJ2-2, with TRBD2 as a possible D gene (7 bases). As DNA, the CDR3 is TGTGCCAGCAGCTCAAGGGGGGGCTTTGGGACCGGGGAGCTGTTTTTT. It specifies CASSSRGGFGTGELFF.